The T cell receptor (beta chain) under discussion was sequenced for a study of CD4 T cells in relation to SARS-CoV-2 and coronaviruses. About the research overall: TCR beta CDR3s were sequenced after approximately 11-day antigen culture of PBMCs.

From germline, CDR1 is SGHNT and CDR2 YYREEE (reference sequence). This CDR3 region has 15 residues. Trimming left V 3 bases short and J 0 bases short, with 10 bases between. Clones were sequenced by immunoSEQ multiplex PCR, and TCRdb holds only the in-frame ones, with some missing. The data contain 38,000 or so clones, approximately 80% of them singletons. CD4 enrichment then naive enrichment separated naive from memory CD4+ cells. Note on this clone: Its antigen is currently unknown.

The clonotype was recovered from an adult with COVID-19. The rearrangement links TRBV5-4 to TRBJ2-1; D is tentatively TRBD1 or TRBD2 (5 bases each). Specimen: memory CD4+ T cells from PBMCs, cultured in vitro. This CDR3 is CASSSGTPSYNEQFF. The CDR3 nucleotides are TGTGCCAGCAGCTCCGGGACCCCCTCCTACAATGAGCAGTTCTTC.